These 8 T cell receptor beta chains were all obtained from the same sample, sequenced in a study of blood T cell repertoires in COVID-19. TCRdb keeps only in-frame clones here, not all; method: immunoSEQ multiplex PCR. The sample shows a few hundred thousand clones, approximately 86% of them seen only once. The specimen was peripheral blood. Receptors were obtained from a young woman with acute or convalescent COVID-19.

This chain joins TRBV7-9 and TRBJ2-1, with TRBD2 as a possible D gene (6 bases). The CDR3 totals 15 residues. Germline V gives CDR1 SEHNR, CDR2 FQNEAQ (reference sequence). Trimming removed 0 bases at V and 6 bases at J, with 12 bases between. CDR3 in DNA: TGTGCCAGCAGCTTAGCCGGAGGGGTCAGCAATGAGCAGTTCTTC. It encodes CASSLAGGVSNEQFF.

The V gene is TRBV18, the J gene TRBJ2-5, with D maybe TRBD1 (6 bases). The germline V gene has CDR1 KGHSH and CDR2 LQKENI. Trimming pared 6 bases from V and 5 bases from J, leaving 19 bases between. The CDR3 extends over 15 amino acids. The CDR3, as DNA: TGTGCCAGCTCGAATGAGCGACAGGTCCCGGAGACCCAGTACTTC. Translated, it gives CASSNERQVPETQYF. Combining the CDR3 with reference TRBV18 and TRBJ2-5 gives the whole variable domain NAGVMQNPRHLVRRRGQEARLRCSPMKGHSHVYWYRQLPEEGLKFMVYLQKENIIDESGMPKERFSAEFPKEGPSILRIQQVVRGDSAAYFCASSNERQVPETQYFGPGTRLLVL.

The J gene is TRBJ1-1, the V gene TRBV7-9; 9 nucleotides agree with TRBD1. Trimming at V came to 8 bases and at J to 5 bases, leaving 6 bases not matched to a gene. Per germline, CDR1 SEHNR and CDR2 FQNEAQ (reference sequence). The CDR3 is 13 amino acids. Here the CDR3 DNA reads TGTGCCAGCCTGGGACAGGGATTGACTGAAGCTTTCTTT. Amino acid sequence: CASLGQGLTEAFF.

The chain combines TRBV5-1 with TRBJ1-3; 10 positions match TRBD1. The germline V gene encodes CDR1 SGHRS and CDR2 YFSETQ. V shed 4 bases, J shed 0 bases, and the junction held 4 bases outside the gene matches. CDR3 length: 16 amino acids. The CDR3 bases are TGCGCCAGCAGCCCAGGACAGGGGGTCTCTGGAAACACCATATATTTT. It yields the protein CASSPGQGVSGNTIYF.

The V gene is TRBV20-1, the J gene TRBJ1-3; TRBD1 is a possible D gene (5 bases). The germline V and J ends were trimmed by 3 bases and 0 bases, with 15 bases remaining between them. This CDR3 is 16 amino acids long. The germline V gene encodes CDR1 DFQATT and CDR2 SNEGSKA (reference sequence). The CDR3 loop reads CSASGEGDYSGNTIYF. The CDR3 coding sequence is TGCAGTGCTAGTGGGGAAGGGGACTACTCTGGAAACACCATATATTTT.

This chain joins TRBV30 and TRBJ1-2; 10 nucleotides line up with TRBD1. Unmatched junction bases numbered 9, after V lost 0 bases and J lost 8 bases. The CDR3 contains 15 residues. In germline, CDR1 is GTSNPN, CDR2 SVGIG (reference sequence). The CDR3 loop reads CAWSVRRTGGQGYTF. The CDR3 DNA follows: TGTGCCTGGAGTGTACGTCGGACAGGGGGACAGGGCTACACCTTC.

This CDR3 reads CASSSHGAGITGELFF. The CDR3 DNA follows: TGTGCCAGCAGCTCCCATGGGGCAGGGATCACCGGGGAGCTGTTTTTT. The chain recombines TRBV11-2 with TRBJ2-2; TRBD1 might be the D (5 bases). Trimming took off 4 bases at V and 4 bases at J, with 16 bases between the two ends. CDR1 and CDR2 (germline): SGHAT, FQNNGV. This CDR3 spans 16 amino acids.

The chain is built from TRBV12-5 and TRBJ2-3; TRBD2 agrees at 8 bases. The germline V gene encodes CDR1 LGHNT and CDR2 FRNRAP. With 3 bases clipped from V and 3 bases from J, the junction kept 2 bases outside the gene matches. The CDR3 spans 14 residues. The CDR3 DNA sequence: TGTGCTAGTGGTTTTACGGGAGGGACAGATACGCAGTATTTT. Its protein product is CASGFTGGTDTQYF. Together with reference TRBV12-5 and TRBJ2-3, the CDR3 gives the full variable domain: DARVTQTPRHKVTEMGQEVTMRCQPILGHNTVFWYRQTMMQGLELLAYFRNRAPLDDSGMPKDRFSAEMPDATLATLKIQPSEPRDSAVYFCASGFTGGTDTQYFGPGTRLTVL.